The 13 T cell receptor beta chains in this list originate from one sample, sequenced in a study of blood T cell repertoires in COVID-19. TCRdb's table, derived via immunoSEQ multiplex PCR, lists solely in-frame clones and lacks some. Among approximately 190,000 clones listed, 88% were seen once. Source material: peripheral blood. The receptors derive from a woman between 35 and 50 years old who had recovered from COVID-19.

This chain uses TRBV28 with TRBJ1-5; the match to TRBD1 covers 7 bases. V shed 5 bases, J shed 7 bases, and the junction held 5 bases outside the gene matches. This CDR3 spans 13 amino acids. Germline V CDR1 and CDR2: MDHEN, SYDVKM. The CDR3 DNA is TGTGCCAGCAGTCGTACAGGGGAACAGCCCCAGCATTTT. The encoded protein is CASSRTGEQPQHF.

The rearrangement links TRBV7-9 to TRBJ2-6, with TRBD1 identical over 7 bases. Trimming took 1 base from V and 4 from J; bases not matched to a gene: 7. In germline, CDR1 is SEHNR, CDR2 FQNEAQ (reference sequence). This CDR3 has 17 amino acids. CDR3: CASSLGGQRAGANVLTF. In DNA, the CDR3 is TGTGCCAGCAGCTTAGGGGGACAGCGCGCCGGGGCCAACGTCCTGACTTTC.

The chain links TRBV27 to TRBJ1-5, with 8 bases aligning to TRBD1. With 2 bases clipped from V and 9 bases from J, the junction kept 12 bases outside the gene matches. The V gene's germline CDR1 is MNHEY and CDR2 SMNVEV (reference sequence). The CDR3 runs to 16 residues. The CDR3 loop reads CASSLTARDRYRPQHF. DNA for the CDR3: TGTGCCAGCAGTTTAACTGCCCGGGACAGGTATCGGCCCCAGCATTTT.

V is TRBV5-1 and J is TRBJ2-2; TRBD2 agrees at 8 bases. The CDR3 totals 13 residues. Germline V gene data show CDR1 as SGHRS and CDR2 as YFSETQ. The junction had 4 bases not matched to a gene; V was cut back by 9 bases and J by 3 bases. As DNA, the CDR3 is TGCGCCATCGCGACTAGCGACACCGGGGAGCTGTTTTTT. Its protein is CAIATSDTGELFF.

The CDR3 DNA follows: TGTGCCAGCAGCTTATCACGGGAATCAATATATGAGCAGTTCTTC. Translation: CASSLSRESIYEQFF. The chain uses TRBV11-3 and TRBJ2-1, with D maybe TRBD2 (5 bases). Trimming took off 2 bases at V and 8 bases at J, with 16 bases between the two ends. This CDR3 is 15 amino acids long. Germline V gene lookup returns CDR1 SGHNT and CDR2 YENEEA.

The chain uses TRBV27 and TRBJ1-1; D uncertain. V was shortened by 3 bases and J by 0 bases, with 11 bases between the two germline ends. The CDR3 sequence is 15 residues long. The germline V gene encodes CDR1 MNHEY and CDR2 SMNVEV (reference sequence). The CDR3 sequence is CASSFWAGMNTEAFF. CDR3 bases: TGTGCCAGCAGTTTTTGGGCTGGCATGAACACTGAAGCTTTCTTT.

This chain joins TRBV18 and TRBJ2-3, with 8 bases that match TRBD2. Germline CDR1 is KGHSH and CDR2 is LQKENI. V shed 3 bases and J 5 bases; nucleotides not matched to a gene: 10. CDR3 length: 16 residues. This CDR3 reads CASSPPGAGVEDTQYF. CDR3 coding DNA: TGTGCCAGCTCACCCCCGGGAGCGGGAGTTGAAGATACGCAGTATTTT.

The CDR3 spells CASSFGQNEKLFF. In nucleotides, the CDR3 is TGCGCCAGCAGCTTCGGACAGAATGAAAAACTGTTTTTT. The chain combines TRBV5-1 with TRBJ1-4; a weak D match, TRBD1 (6 bases). V was clipped by 2 bases and J by 5 bases, with 7 bases between them. Germline lookup yields CDR1 SGHRS and CDR2 YFSETQ. The CDR3 runs to 13 residues.

The chain couples TRBV28 to TRBJ1-4, with D possibly matching TRBD1 (6 bases). Germline CDR1 MDHEN, CDR2 SYDVKM. V was clipped by 6 bases and J by 5 bases, with 16 bases between them. This CDR3 contains 15 residues. The CDR3 loop is CASSTPGQGNEKLFF. CDR3 DNA sequence: TGTGCCAGCAGCACCCCGGGGCAGGGGAATGAAAAACTGTTTTTT.

Remarks on this clone: An end of the junction differs from the germline gene, which may be a read error. The chain is built from TRBV5-6 and TRBJ1-1, with D maybe TRBD1 (6 bases). The CDR3 runs to 12 residues. Germline CDR1 is SGHDT and CDR2 is YYEEEE. CDR3 nucleotides: TGTGCCAGCAGTCCGACCTCAGGGGCCCTTTTATTT. Translation: CASSPTSGALLF.

This clone showed up just a few times. The chain uses TRBV28 and TRBJ2-4, with a weak D call TRBD1 (7 bases). From germline, CDR1 is MDHEN and CDR2 SYDVKM. This CDR3 region has 14 residues. V lost 2 bases and J 8 bases, leaving 13 bases between the germline ends. The chain's CDR3 is CASSLADREDIQYF. CDR3 coding DNA: TGTGCCAGCAGTTTAGCCGACAGGGAGGACATTCAGTACTTC.

This clone was seen more than once but under ten times. The chain employs TRBV9 and TRBJ2-2; no clear D gene. V was pared by 3 bases and J by 5 bases, with 5 bases between. CDR1 and CDR2 from the germline V gene are SGDLS and YYNGEE. The CDR3 is 12 residues long. In DNA, the CDR3 is TGTGCCAGCAGCGGAGCGACCGGGGAGCTGTTTTTT. Translating gives CASSGATGELFF.

This chain connects TRBV4-3 to TRBJ1-1; no clear D gene. V shed 1 base and J shed 0 bases, with 9 bases lying between them. CDR1 is LGHNA and CDR2 is YSLEER in the germline V gene. The CDR3 loop spans 15 amino acids. For the CDR3, the DNA is TGCGCCAGCAGCCAAGTTAGCGGGATGAACACTGAAGCTTTCTTT. This sequence encodes CASSQVSGMNTEAFF.